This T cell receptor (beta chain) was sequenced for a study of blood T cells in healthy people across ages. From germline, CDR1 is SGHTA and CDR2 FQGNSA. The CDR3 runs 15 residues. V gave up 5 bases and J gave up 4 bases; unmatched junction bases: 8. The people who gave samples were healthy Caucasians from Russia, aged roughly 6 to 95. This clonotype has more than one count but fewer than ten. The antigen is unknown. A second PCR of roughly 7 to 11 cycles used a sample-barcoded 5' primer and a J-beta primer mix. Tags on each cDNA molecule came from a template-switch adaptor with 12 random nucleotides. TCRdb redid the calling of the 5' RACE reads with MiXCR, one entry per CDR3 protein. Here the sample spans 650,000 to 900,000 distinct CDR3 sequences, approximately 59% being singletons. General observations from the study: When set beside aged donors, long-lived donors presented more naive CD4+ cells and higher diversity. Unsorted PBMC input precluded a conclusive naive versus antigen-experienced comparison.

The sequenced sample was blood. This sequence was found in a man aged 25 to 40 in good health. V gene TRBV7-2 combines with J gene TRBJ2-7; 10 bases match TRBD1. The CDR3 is CASSLTTGGGYEQYF. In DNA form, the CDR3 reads TGTGCCAGCAGCCTAACGACAGGGGGCGGATACGAGCAGTACTTC.